The entry below describes one TCR beta chain. The sample comes from a study of cytomegalovirus exposure and HLA in healthy donors. The primer mix had 60 Vbeta and 13 Jbeta primers. Clones were read by immunoSEQ multiplex PCR, and TCRdb kept only the in-frame ones, dropping some. The sample carries tens of thousands of clones, 9.5% to 13% recorded once. The CDR3 is 15 amino acids. CDR1 and CDR2 (germline): SGHAT, FQNNGV. V lost 6 bases to trimming and J lost 5 bases, with 19 bases between them. The genes are TRBV11-2 and TRBJ2-5; a possible D gene is TRBD2 (5 bases). Material: PBMCs. The clonotype comes from a man aged 55 to 69 in good health and CMV-seropositive. The CDR3 is CASSSTNNIGETQYF. In DNA, the CDR3 is TGTGCCAGCAGTTCGACTAACAACATAGGGGAGACCCAGTACTTC.